This TCR beta chain came from a study of T-cell memory formation after mild COVID-19. Study-wide results and caveats: Contracting clones from day 15 to 85 had balanced CD4/CD8; later expanders favoured CD4+.

UMIs and sample barcodes were carried by the TCR alpha and TCR beta cDNA libraries that 5'RACE produced using constant-segment primers. MiXCR, run by TCRdb on the 5' RACE reads, gives a single entry per CDR3 protein. Of around 510,000 distinct CDR3 sequences in the sample, about a fifth were seen once. V gave up 4 bases and J gave up 5 bases; unmatched junction bases: 10. CDR3 length equals 15 residues. Per the germline V gene, CDR1 is SGHDN and CDR2 is FVKESK. This clonotype was recorded a few times. Antigen unknown. Material for sequencing was PBMCs or a T cell subset sorted from them (not recorded which). This sequence joins TRBV14 and TRBJ2-5; 7 nucleotides align to TRBD1. The origin of this receptor is an adult woman who had mild COVID-19 (a few samples of this study predate the infection). Cell type and time point are not known. CDR3 in amino acids: CASSLDTTGTETQYF. In nucleotides, the CDR3 is TGTGCCAGCAGCCTCGACACGACAGGGACGGAGACCCAGTACTTC.